This T cell receptor beta chain was observed in a study of cytomegalovirus exposure and HLA in healthy donors (dated by TCRdb to the late 2010s). A note on the overall study: According to an earlier analysis of several hundred of the donors, 150 million to 200 million T cells yielded 90 million to 140 million unique TCR beta sequences and about 300 Gb of sequence data. An early release that covered fewer than 750 HLA-typed donors contained around 300 gigabases of sequencing data and approximately 85 million unique TCR sequences. The number of donors typed differed by locus, with about 629-640 for A, B, C, DRB1 and DQB1, 522 for DQA1, 600 to 610 for DPA1, and approximately 470 for DPB1. Donor age, sex, ethnicity and CMV serostatus were collected together with the repertoire data. In addition to the first cohort of around 670 subjects, a separate validation cohort of 130 or so different subjects was used. Both class I and class II loci were covered by HLA typing, at four-digit resolution. To decide whether each TCR beta V gene segment behaved as functional or pseudogenic, an earlier analysis of fewer than 750 of the donors relied on high-throughput TCR beta sequencing. A handful of DR-DQ haplotypes were handled as single units for association and clustering because linkage in the cohort was strong. The study aimed to test whether signatures of past pathogen exposure could be identified by cataloging public T cell receptors. A later genetic analysis used genome-wide SNP genotypes for about 55% of the 666 donors, treating that subset as a discovery cohort. The study profiled the T cell repertoires of about 640 subjects by immunosequencing and related them to cytomegalovirus serostatus. Of the roughly 400 genotyped donors, over 70% fell in the genetic ancestry cluster associated with self-reported Caucasian donors. Every repertoire in the discovery cohort had been generated on one and the same sequencing platform. Among some 400 genotyped donors of the cohort, an average of about 220,000 unique TCR beta nucleotide sequences was sequenced per donor, of which 15% to 20% were non-productive. A later analysis re-analyzed previously published TCR beta repertoires from 600 to 850 donors and added high-resolution HLA genotyping to study TCR occurrence patterns. Rather than using new phenotypic data, the later analysis identified candidate immune exposures from TCR beta sequences and from how often those sequences occurred across donors. High-throughput TCR immunosequencing, statistical association of individual TCRs with disease status, and machine learning were combined to predict cytomegalovirus infection status. Overall results and qualifications from the work: A later analysis reported that several top co-occurrence clusters appeared linked to parvovirus B19, influenza, CMV and Epstein-Barr virus. A total of some 180 TCR beta chains were listed by the study as associated with cytomegalovirus. The classifier was reported to diagnose cytomegalovirus status with high specificity and sensitivity in both the original cohort and the validation cohort. A later analysis found that most CMV-associated TCR beta chains appeared HLA-restricted, with HLA associations seemingly driven largely by CMV exposure. A cluster of highly shared sequence variants was judged likely to be a technical artifact of the sequencing pipeline. An association between a missense DCLRE1C variant and V-gene and J-gene trimming of TCR beta chains was found in a later genetic analysis and replicated in an independent cohort. Some IMGT-functional V segments, including TRBV6-2 and TRBV6-3, could not be distinguished by the 87-base-pair reads and were therefore excluded. Most TCR sequences were observed very rarely across donors, whereas some public TCRs were present in many individuals. Around 16 rarely observed V segments, including chromosome 9 orphons, were excluded from the earlier analysis of just under 600 of the donors because counts were too low. Correlated functional status among segregating V segments might reflect linkage disequilibrium, but an unknown experimental factor could not be ruled out. The only immune exposure information available for the cohort was CMV serostatus. When HLA alleles, especially DR and DQ, strongly co-occurred, attributing TCR associations to individual alleles was difficult. A later analysis associated about 17,000 TCR beta sequences with specific HLA alleles at a false discovery rate of 0.05. The authors suggested that the approach could potentially be extended to other disease states and immunological phenotypes. Because some donors lacked HLA typing at each locus, the association tests relied only on the typed subset. According to a later genetic analysis, donors in an Asian-associated ancestry cluster had fewer N-insertions in productive TCRs than the roughly 700-donor mean. In vitro tests confirmed that three of the cytomegalovirus-associated TCR beta chains recognize cytomegalovirus antigens. Only TCR beta chains were sequenced in this cohort, and the absence of alpha or paired-chain data limited detectable features. In an earlier analysis of several hundred of the donors, most TCR beta V segments were observed in productive rearrangements about 90% or about 30% of the time, broadly matching IMGT annotations. A further reported finding was that TCR beta sequences accurately predicted the HLA-A and HLA-B alleles for most subjects in the first cohort. In a later analysis, HLA-associated TCR beta chains were found to be more clonally expanded and to have lower generation probabilities than equally common non-associated chains. In a later analysis, TCR association rates were found to vary across HLA loci, with the most associated TCRs seen for DRB1 alleles and the fewest for HLA-C alleles. Sequencing depth was assumed to be roughly uniform across donors in the presence/absence analyses, though that assumption may not hold.

In total, 600 or so healthy bone marrow donors made up the cohort. At the time of sampling, all cohort members were nominally healthy, though unrecorded immune exposures were likely present. The donor tested CMV seronegative, placing the donor among the 350 or so seronegative members of the cohort. A peripheral blood sample was provided by each donor, and peripheral blood mononuclear cells were used for TCR beta sequencing. Genomic DNA extraction from the blood cell samples was performed with the Qiagen DNeasy Blood Extraction Kit. CDR1 and CDR2 are drawn from the germline V gene: SGHVS, FQNEAQ. The CDR3 runs 15 residues from the cysteine to the phenylalanine. Just CDR3 DNA is preserved here, 45 bases in frame from base 1. Compared with germline, V lacks 1 base and J lacks 11 bases; bases without a gene match: 14. Libraries were made using the immunoSEQ multiplex PCR assay. The multiplex PCR relied on a mix of 60 forward primers for TCR Vbeta segments and 13 reverse primers for TCR Jbeta segments. A multiplex PCR assay on genomic DNA amplified the CDR3 region of rearranged TCR beta genes. The amplified TCR beta libraries were sequenced on the Illumina HiSeq System as 87-base-pair reads. The published analysis was carried out like this. In a later analysis, tens of millions of unique TCR beta chains were counted across the 650 to 750 repertoires, and roughly 11 million of these chains were shared by at least two donors. Raw reads were error-corrected and collapsed into unique sequences by a nearest-neighbor algorithm in which closely related sequences were merged to remove PCR and sequencing errors. CDR3 sequences were aligned to IMGT reference sequences to assign V, D and J gene segments. For a sequence to be retained, at least a six-nucleotide match to both a V gene segment and a J gene segment was required. Rearrangements were classified as productive when the CDR3 lacked stop codons and remained in frame with V and J, and all other rearrangements were classified as non-productive. CDR3 was defined by IMGT convention, running from the second conserved V-encoded cysteine to the conserved J-encoded phenylalanine. Sequences without an unambiguous match to a single V gene segment were excluded from the earlier analysis of about 630 of the donors. An earlier analysis of 587 of the donors classified V segments as functional when productive rearrangements were above 56.7% and as segregating when the standard deviation between donors was above 5%. A statistical classification framework was built for diagnosing cytomegalovirus status from the catalog of TCR beta chain sequences. V and J gene assignment, in a later analysis, came from comparing TCR nucleotide sequences with IMGT/GENE-DB human TR gene sequences. Using the TCRdist pipeline, a later analysis assigned CDR3 sequences along with most-parsimonious VDJ recombination scenarios. In a later analysis, each TCR beta chain was defined by its CDR3 amino acid sequence together with its V-gene family, and reads without a unique V-gene family were excluded. In a later analysis, 500 to 650 highly shared, low-generation-probability nucleotide sequences were removed to address suspected cross-contamination and a sequencing artifact. A later analysis calculated a clonal expansion index for each public chain from normalized within-repertoire ranks of inferred template counts. In a later analysis, generation probabilities were computed using a VDJ recombination model fitted to out-of-frame rearrangements, and the results were checked against IGoR. In a later analysis, hypergeometric tests were used to score TCR-TCR, TCR-HLA and TCR-CMV co-occurrence, with a repertoire-size bias correction applied to TCR pairs. To estimate false discovery rates, a later analysis permuted the HLA or CMV assignments 20 times. In a later analysis, co-occurring TCRs were grouped using DBSCAN, with TCRdist sequence similarity added in when clustering inside HLA-allele-positive subsets. Repertoires with fewer than 30,000 or more than 120,000 public chains were left out of co-occurrence clustering, as were about 5 repertoires with anomalous nucleotide sharing. TCRdb took over this immuneACCESS table, retaining in-frame rearrangements with V and J assigned. Such tables are incomplete; in checked studies, under half of the missing clones stem from an unresolved V gene, and the remainder is unexplained. V and J calls and clone size are those listed in that table; D and trimming were worked out from the DNA. The sample table holds 110,000 to 150,000 clones. The top ten clones comprise around 0.96% of the sample.

In regard to this clone: Its antigen remains unidentified.

Sequencing was performed on PBMCs. The rearrangement combines TRBV7-8 with TRBJ2-7; 7 central nucleotides agree with TRBD1. This receptor was obtained from a male donor in good health and CMV-seronegative. For the CDR3, the sequence is CASSLVHGTAPKEYF. The nucleotide sequence reads TGTGCCAGCAGCTTAGTACATGGGACAGCACCTAAGGAGTACTTC.